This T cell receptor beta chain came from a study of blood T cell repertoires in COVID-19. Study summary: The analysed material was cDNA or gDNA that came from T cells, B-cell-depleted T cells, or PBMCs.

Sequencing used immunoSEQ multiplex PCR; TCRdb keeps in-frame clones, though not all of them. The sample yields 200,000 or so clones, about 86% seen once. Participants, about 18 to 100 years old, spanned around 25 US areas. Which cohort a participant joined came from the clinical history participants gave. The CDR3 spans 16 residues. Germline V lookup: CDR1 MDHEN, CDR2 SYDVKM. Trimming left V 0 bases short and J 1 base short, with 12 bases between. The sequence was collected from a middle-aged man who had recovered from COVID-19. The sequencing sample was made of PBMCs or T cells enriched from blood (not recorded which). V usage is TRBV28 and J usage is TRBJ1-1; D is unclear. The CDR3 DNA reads TGTGCCAGCAGTTTATGGGGTGGGCGGGGGAACACTGAAGCTTTCTTT. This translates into CASSLWGGRGNTEAFF.